The subject of this entry is one T cell receptor (beta chain). Its antigen is not yet known. No base quality values were provided; no much bigger clone lies one nucleotide off. The sample originates from a study of blood T cell repertoires in COVID-19 (dated by TCRdb to 2018 to 2020). Regarding the research as a whole: The collaborator samples originated in the United States, Italy and Spain and spanned the acute and convalescent phases of COVID-19. The material from the prospective study consisted of cDNA or gDNA derived from T cells, B-cell-depleted T cells, or PBMCs. Subjects who had been exposed to COVID-19, were actively infected with it, or had recovered from it provided the deeply sampled blood TCRbeta repertoires that made up the dataset. A freely available public database, intended as a resource for researchers studying the immune response to SARS-CoV-2, is where the repertoires were released. Samples were obtained from the ongoing ImmuneRACE study (first 160 participants) and from 950 to 1,500 subjects provided by 6 global collaborators. A de-identified subject ID, COVID-19 status, age in years and sex were almost always included in the sample metadata. Where HLA class I and class II types were available, the types were taken from metadata supplied by the sample provider, not from assay-based typing. The paper as a whole reports these results and caveats: The amount of clinical and demographic metadata varied by source and participant and was provided uncurated.

The immunoSEQ Assay, a bias-controlled multiplex PCR, was used to amplify TCRbeta CDR3 regions from genomic DNA. The study's own analysis went as follows. The number of nucleated cells in each sample was estimated by amplification of reference gene primers within the assay. To quantify the absolute abundance of each unique TCRbeta CDR3 rearrangement, sequence reads were collapsed and filtered. For each sample, productive Simpson clonality was calculated by taking the square root of Simpson's diversity index across productive rearrangements. Held by TCRdb, this immuneACCESS table contains in-frame sequences only and omits some clones. Under half of the omission traces to an unresolved V gene where checked; the cause of the rest is unknown. Clone size and V and J calls were adopted from that table, with D and trimming inferred from the DNA. This sample holds some 74,000 clones; approximately 91% were observed only once. Just over 2.5% of the sample is taken by the ten largest.

At one collaborating source in Seattle, patients were enrolled during active infection and were followed longitudinally through the course of disease. Collaborating institutions collected whole blood in K2EDTA tubes following their own protocols. For TCRbeta analysis, collaborator samples were shipped as frozen whole blood, as isolated PBMCs, or as DNA extracted from either sample type. The sequence came from a man in his forties or fifties with COVID-19, enrolled during active disease. The source material was peripheral blood.

The nucleotides are TGTGCCAGCAATGGGGGGGCCGGCTACACCTTC. Translated, this gives CASNGGAGYTF. The chain uses TRBV2 and TRBJ1-2; matching of 6 bases hints at TRBD1 as the D gene. There are 11 amino acids in the CDR3, from cysteine to phenylalanine inclusive. Solely the CDR3 DNA is kept, with 33 bases framed from the first base. The V and J ends are trimmed by 7 bases and 8 bases, leaving 11 bases between them. Based on the germline V gene, the CDR1 and CDR2 sequences are SNHLY and FYNNEI.